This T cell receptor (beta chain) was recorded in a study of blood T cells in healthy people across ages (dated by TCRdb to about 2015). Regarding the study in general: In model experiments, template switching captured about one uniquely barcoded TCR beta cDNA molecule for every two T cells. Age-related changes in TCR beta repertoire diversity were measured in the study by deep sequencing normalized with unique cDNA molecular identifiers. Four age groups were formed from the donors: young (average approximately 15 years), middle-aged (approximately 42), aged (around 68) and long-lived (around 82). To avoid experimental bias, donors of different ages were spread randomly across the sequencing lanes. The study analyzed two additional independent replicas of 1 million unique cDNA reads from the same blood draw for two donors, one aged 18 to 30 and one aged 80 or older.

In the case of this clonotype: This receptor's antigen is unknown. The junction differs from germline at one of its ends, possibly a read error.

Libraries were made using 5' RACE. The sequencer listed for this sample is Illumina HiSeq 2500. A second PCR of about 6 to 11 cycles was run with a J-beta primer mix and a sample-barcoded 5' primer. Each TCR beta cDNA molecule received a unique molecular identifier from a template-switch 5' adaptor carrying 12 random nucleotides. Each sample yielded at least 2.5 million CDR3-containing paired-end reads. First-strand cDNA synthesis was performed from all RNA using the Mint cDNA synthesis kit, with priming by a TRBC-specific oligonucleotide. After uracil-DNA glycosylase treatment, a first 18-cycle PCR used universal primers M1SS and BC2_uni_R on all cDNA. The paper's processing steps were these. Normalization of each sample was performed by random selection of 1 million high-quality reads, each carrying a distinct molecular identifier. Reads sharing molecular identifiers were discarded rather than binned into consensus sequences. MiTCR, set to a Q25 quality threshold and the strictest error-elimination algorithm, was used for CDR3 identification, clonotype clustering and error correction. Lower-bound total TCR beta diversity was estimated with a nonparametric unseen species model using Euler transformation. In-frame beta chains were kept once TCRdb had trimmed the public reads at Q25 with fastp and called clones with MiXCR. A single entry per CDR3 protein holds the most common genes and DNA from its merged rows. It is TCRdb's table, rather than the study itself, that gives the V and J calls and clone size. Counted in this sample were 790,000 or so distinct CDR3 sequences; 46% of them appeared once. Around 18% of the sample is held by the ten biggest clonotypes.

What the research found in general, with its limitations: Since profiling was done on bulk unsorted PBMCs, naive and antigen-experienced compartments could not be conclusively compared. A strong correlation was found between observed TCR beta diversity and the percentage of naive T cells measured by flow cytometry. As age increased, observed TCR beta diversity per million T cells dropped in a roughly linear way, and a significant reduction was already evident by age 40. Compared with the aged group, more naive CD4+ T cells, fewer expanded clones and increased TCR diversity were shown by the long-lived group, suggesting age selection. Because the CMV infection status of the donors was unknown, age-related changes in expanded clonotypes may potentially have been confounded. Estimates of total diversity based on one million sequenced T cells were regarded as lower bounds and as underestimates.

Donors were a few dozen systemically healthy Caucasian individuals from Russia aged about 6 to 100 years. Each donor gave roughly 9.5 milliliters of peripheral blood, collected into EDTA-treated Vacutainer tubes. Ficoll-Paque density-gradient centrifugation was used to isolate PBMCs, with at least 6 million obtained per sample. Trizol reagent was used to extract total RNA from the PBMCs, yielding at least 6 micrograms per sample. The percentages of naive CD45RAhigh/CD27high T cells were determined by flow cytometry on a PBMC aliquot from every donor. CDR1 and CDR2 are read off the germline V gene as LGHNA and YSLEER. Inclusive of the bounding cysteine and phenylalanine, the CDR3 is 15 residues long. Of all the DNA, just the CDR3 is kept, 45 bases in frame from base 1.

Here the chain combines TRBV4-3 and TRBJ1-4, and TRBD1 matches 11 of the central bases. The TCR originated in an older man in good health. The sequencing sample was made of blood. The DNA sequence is TGCGCCGGCAGCCAAATTGGGACAGGGGGAGAAAAACTGTTTTTT. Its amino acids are CAGSQIGTGGEKLFF.